This T cell receptor (beta chain) was recovered during a study of monozygotic twins with inflammatory bowel disease. Study-level points and caveats: Discrimination among different T cell subtypes was not achievable.

TCRdb reprocessed the 5' RACE reads and stores each CDR3 protein as one record, lacking DNA. The sample includes a few hundred thousand distinct CDR3 sequences. A remark on this clonotype: Its antigen remains unknown.

This CDR3 contains 15 residues. The sequenced sample was blood. J is TRBJ2-7 and V is TRBV12-3 or TRBV12-4; TCRdb's D gene call, TRBD1, goes unchecked for lack of DNA. The sequence derives from a human donor with ulcerative colitis or Crohn's disease, or a healthy co-twin of an affected twin (not recorded which). The CDR3 protein is CASSPIGTGVSEQYF.